The present TCR beta chain was sequenced within a study of blood T cells in healthy people across ages. Next came a second PCR, run for 7 to 11 cycles, which used a sample-barcoded 5' primer along with a J-beta primer mix. With 12 random nucleotides, a template-switch adaptor tagged each individual cDNA molecule. TCRdb ran MiXCR on the 5' RACE reads and lists one entry per CDR3 protein. The repertoire holds about 640,000 distinct CDR3 sequences, under 70% seen once, with around 37% in the top ten. Findings and limits, study-wide: The fall in TCR beta diversity per million T cells was roughly linear with age. Naive T cell percentage by flow cytometry tracked strongly with beta diversity. The donors' CMV status was not determined, possibly confounding changes in expanded clonotypes.

Turning to this clonotype: Antigen: not known.

Germline V gives CDR1 KGHSH, CDR2 LQKENI. Trimming stripped 3 bases from V and 4 bases from J, with 15 bases between. The CDR3 loop spans 15 amino acids. The rearrangement links TRBV18 to TRBJ2-5; no reliable D call. The origin of this receptor is a man in his 60s in good health. What was sequenced was blood. CDR3 protein: CASSPLLGSGETQYF. In DNA form, the CDR3 reads TGTGCCAGCTCACCGCTGTTGGGATCAGGAGAGACCCAGTACTTC. The full variable domain, rest sourced from reference TRBV18 and TRBJ2-5, is NAGVMQNPRHLVRRRGQEARLRCSPMKGHSHVYWYRQLPEEGLKFMVYLQKENIIDESGMPKERFSAEFPKEGPSILRIQQVVRGDSAAYFCASSPLLGSGETQYFGPGTRLLVL.